These 30 T cell receptor beta chains were all obtained from the same sample, sequenced in a study of blood T cell repertoires in COVID-19. Clones were read by immunoSEQ multiplex PCR, and TCRdb kept only the in-frame ones, dropping some. The profile covers approximately 350,000 clones, with about 88% appearing a single time and just over 7% taken by the ten largest. The specimen sequenced was peripheral blood. The receptors come from a woman in her fifties or sixties with COVID-19, enrolled during active disease.

The chain recombines TRBV7-2 with TRBJ1-3, with unresolved D. Germline loops: CDR1 SGHTA, CDR2 FQGNSA. The CDR3 is 15 amino acids. V was clipped by 0 bases and J by 0 bases, with 6 bases between them. DNA for the CDR3: TGTGCCAGCAGCTTAGCGGCGGTCTCTGGAAACACCATATATTTT. Its protein is CASSLAAVSGNTIYF.

The chain combines TRBV19 with TRBJ2-3; 7 bases agree with TRBD2. With 5 bases clipped from V and 0 bases from J, the junction kept 5 bases outside the gene matches. Germline loops: CDR1 LNHDA, CDR2 SQIVND (reference sequence). The CDR3 sequence is 15 residues long. For the CDR3, the DNA is TGTGCCAGTAGTCTAACCGGGGGGAGCACAGATACGCAGTATTTT. It translates to CASSLTGGSTDTQYF. Full variable domain (remainder filled in from reference TRBV19 and TRBJ2-3): DGGITQSPKYLFRKEGQNVTLSCEQNLNHDAMYWYRQDPGQGLRLIYYSQIVNDFQKGDIAEGYSVSREKKESFPLTVTSAQKNPTAFYLCASSLTGGSTDTQYFGPGTRLTVL.

The sample holds one count of this clone. The chain joins TRBV7-8 to TRBJ2-1; D not resolved. This CDR3 is 11 amino acids long. With 5 bases removed from V and 6 bases from J, the gap between germline ends came to 5 bases. Germline values: CDR1 SGHVS, CDR2 FQNEAQ. CDR3 region: CASSDFNEQFF. Here the CDR3 DNA reads TGTGCCAGCAGCGACTTCAATGAGCAGTTCTTC.

The chain links TRBV12-3 or TRBV12-4 to TRBJ2-1; D is unresolved. The length of the CDR3 is 12 residues. The V gene lost 5 bases and the J gene lost 10 bases, with 12 bases spanning the gap. The CDR3 sequence is CASSQIWLEQFF. The CDR3 DNA sequence: TGTGCCAGCAGTCAGATATGGTTGGAGCAGTTCTTC.

This chain connects TRBV5-1 to TRBJ1-2, with no clear D. This CDR3 has 13 amino acids. Germline CDR1 and CDR2: SGHRS and YFSETQ. The V and J ends lost 0 bases and 6 bases respectively, with 9 bases between them. CDR3: CASSLGQLNGYTF. The CDR3 DNA follows: TGCGCCAGCAGCTTGGGGCAGTTGAATGGCTACACCTTC. The full variable domain, rest sourced from reference TRBV5-1 and TRBJ1-2, is KAGVTQTPRYLIKTRGQQVTLSCSPISGHRSVSWYQQTPGQGLQFLFEYFSETQRNKGNFPGRFSGRQFSNSRSEMNVSTLELGDSALYLCASSLGQLNGYTFGSGTRLTVV.

The V gene is TRBV4-1, the J gene TRBJ1-2; 7 nucleotides agree with TRBD1. V lost 2 bases to trimming and J lost 4 bases; unmatched junction nucleotides: 7. The CDR3 contains 15 residues. Germline CDR1 reads MGHRA; CDR2 reads YSYEKL. CDR3 coding DNA: TGCGCCAGCAGCCAAATAGGGACAGACGGCTATGGCTACACCTTC. This codes for CASSQIGTDGYGYTF.

This chain links TRBV29-1 with TRBJ1-4; TRBD1 matches 7 bases. The CDR3 contains 14 residues. In germline, CDR1 is SQVTM, CDR2 ANQGSEA. V shed 7 bases, J shed 5 bases, and the junction held 10 bases outside the gene matches. This CDR3 reads CSASPGQLNEKLFF. In nucleotides, the CDR3 is TGCAGCGCCTCTCCGGGACAGCTGAATGAAAAACTGTTTTTT.

This clone has only a few counts. The rearrangement uses TRBV7-2 and TRBJ1-6; D is uncertain. Germline V gene lookup returns CDR1 SGHTA and CDR2 FQGNSA. The CDR3 runs to 13 residues. Trimming took off 2 bases at V and 8 bases at J, with 7 bases between the two ends. This CDR3 is CASSLLVDSPLHF. The CDR3 bases are TGTGCCAGCAGCTTATTAGTTGATTCACCCCTCCACTTT.

V and J are TRBV5-1 and TRBJ2-7; 12 nucleotides agree with TRBD2. The CDR3 is 14 amino acids. V trimming: 3 bases; J trimming: 4 bases; junction bases outside the gene matches: 2. Germline lookup yields CDR1 SGHRS and CDR2 YFSETQ. The CDR3 protein is CASSSTSGGYEQYF. The CDR3 DNA follows: TGCGCCAGCAGCTCGACTAGCGGGGGATACGAGCAGTACTTC.

The chain uses TRBV5-1 and TRBJ1-2; D unresolved. This CDR3 has 12 amino acids. CDR1 and CDR2 from the germline V gene are SGHRS and YFSETQ. Trimming took off 2 bases at V and 4 bases at J, with 6 bases between the two ends. The DNA of the CDR3 is TGCGCCAGCAGCTTCAGAGGCTATGGCTACACCTTC. It is translated as CASSFRGYGYTF.

CDR3 in DNA: TGTGCCAGCAGCTTCAGGCGGGAGTACAATGAGCAGTTCTTC. Its translation: CASSFRREYNEQFF. This chain joins TRBV6-5 and TRBJ2-1; 7 nucleotides line up with TRBD2. This CDR3 has 14 residues. CDR1 MNHEY and CDR2 SVGAGI come from the germline V gene. With 6 bases clipped from V and 4 bases from J, the junction kept 6 bases outside the gene matches.

The CDR3 reads CAWKGADKNIQYF. In nucleotides, the CDR3 is TGTGCCTGGAAGGGGGCTGACAAAAACATTCAGTACTTC. This rearrangement joins TRBV30 to TRBJ2-4; 7 nucleotides line up with TRBD1. The CDR3 extends over 13 amino acids. Per germline, CDR1 GTSNPN and CDR2 SVGIG (reference sequence). The J segment lost 3 bases and the V segment lost 4 bases, leaving 3 bases of the junction unmatched.

The chain uses TRBV7-8 and TRBJ2-5; D perhaps matches TRBD2 (5 bases). The V end lost 0 bases, the J end lost 2 bases, and 7 bases lay between the germline ends. The CDR3 extends over 14 amino acids. The germline V gene encodes CDR1 SGHVS and CDR2 FQNEAQ. The DNA for the CDR3 is TGTGCCAGCAGCTTAGCGCGGGCACAAGAGACCCAGTACTTC. It translates to CASSLARAQETQYF.

As for this clone: Mismatch with germline at one junction end may stem from a read error. The chain couples TRBV27 to TRBJ2-7; 12 nucleotides agree with TRBD1. The V gene's germline CDR1 is MNHEY and CDR2 SMNVEV (reference sequence). This CDR3 spans 13 amino acids. The CDR3 reads CASSLRDRGQLGF. The CDR3 DNA follows: TGTGCCAGCAGTTTAAGGGACAGGGGGCAGTTGGGCTTC.

The chain couples TRBV30 to TRBJ1-2; 9 bases match TRBD1. The CDR3 loop spans 14 amino acids. Germline V gene sequence: CDR1 GTSNPN, CDR2 SVGIG (reference sequence). The trim removed 5 bases at V and 2 bases at J, leaving 6 bases unmatched. CDR3 sequence reads: CAWDGGQGNYGYTF. The CDR3 DNA reads as TGTGCCTGGGATGGTGGACAGGGGAACTATGGCTACACCTTC.

The rearrangement uses TRBV4-1 and TRBJ2-2, with D perhaps matching TRBD2 (5 bases). V dropped 4 bases and J dropped 1 base, with 16 bases sitting between them. This CDR3 contains 17 residues. From germline, CDR1 is MGHRA and CDR2 YSYEKL. CDR3: CASSPGKVLGNTGELFF. The CDR3 bases are TGCGCCAGCAGCCCGGGCAAGGTACTAGGGAACACCGGGGAGCTGTTTTTT.

This chain connects TRBV12-5 to TRBJ2-7; 15 bases match TRBD2. Trimming cost V 1 base and J 0 bases; bases outside gene matches: 4. This CDR3 is built from 18 residues. Germline V gene data show CDR1 as LGHNT and CDR2 as FRNRAP. The CDR3 DNA sequence: TGTGCTAGTGGTTTGGAGGGACTAGCGGGGGGTTTCTCCTACGAGCAGTACTTC. Amino acids: CASGLEGLAGGFSYEQYF.

The CDR3 DNA is TGCGCCAGCAGCTTTACGACAGGTGCGAATGAGCAGTTCTTC. Amino acids: CASSFTTGANEQFF. The chain has TRBV5-1 and TRBJ2-1, with D perhaps matching TRBD1 (6 bases). V lost 2 bases to trimming and J lost 7 bases, with 13 bases between them. The CDR3 sequence is 14 residues long. The germline gives CDR1 SGHRS, CDR2 YFSETQ. Filled out from reference TRBV5-1 and TRBJ2-1, the complete variable domain reads KAGVTQTPRYLIKTRGQQVTLSCSPISGHRSVSWYQQTPGQGLQFLFEYFSETQRNKGNFPGRFSGRQFSNSRSEMNVSTLELGDSALYLCASSFTTGANEQFFGPGTRLTVL.

The chain has TRBV9 and TRBJ1-1; D call uncertain. Trimming stripped 0 bases from V and 4 bases from J, with 10 bases between. The CDR3 is made up of 14 amino acids. Germline V lookup: CDR1 SGDLS, CDR2 YYNGEE. CDR3 protein: CASSVDPGTTEAFF. The CDR3 bases are TGTGCCAGCAGCGTAGACCCAGGCACCACTGAAGCTTTCTTT.

The gene calls are TRBV18 and TRBJ2-3; D might be TRBD1 (5 bases). CDR1 is KGHSH and CDR2 is LQKENI in the germline V gene. CDR3 length: 16 residues. V was pared by 3 bases and J by 4 bases, with 17 bases between. For the CDR3, the DNA is TGTGCCAGCTCACCCCCTCTTCCTAGGGGTGCAGATACGCAGTATTTT. The encoded protein is CASSPPLPRGADTQYF.

The chain combines TRBV5-4 with TRBJ1-1, with 7 positions matching TRBD1. The V segment lost 2 bases and the J segment 3 bases; nucleotides outside the gene matches: 1. The CDR3 length is 13 residues. Germline V gene lookup returns CDR1 SGHNT and CDR2 YYREEE (reference sequence). The CDR3 sequence is CASSFTGDTEAFF. The CDR3 bases are TGTGCCAGCAGCTTCACAGGGGACACTGAAGCTTTCTTT. Full variable domain (missing parts from reference TRBV5-4 and TRBJ1-1): ETGVTQSPTHLIKTRGQQVTLRCSSQSGHNTVSWYQQALGQGPQFIFQYYREEENGRGNFPPRFSGLQFPNYSSELNVNALELDDSALYLCASSFTGDTEAFFGQGTRLTVV.

This chain links TRBV6-5 with TRBJ2-7; the match to TRBD2 covers 7 bases. CDR1 is MNHEY and CDR2 is SVGAGI in the germline V gene. V shed 8 bases, J shed 6 bases, and the junction held 13 bases outside the gene matches. The CDR3 covers 14 residues. For the CDR3, the DNA is TGTGCCAGCCAAGGCCAGGCGACTAGCTCCGAGCAGTACTTC. Its protein product is CASQGQATSSEQYF.

J is TRBJ2-7 and V is TRBV20-1; 7 bases are shared with TRBD1. The CDR3 covers 14 residues. The V and J ends lost 3 bases and 2 bases, in that order; junction bases with no gene match: 7. CDR1 and CDR2 (germline): DFQATT, SNEGSKA (reference sequence). Here the CDR3 DNA reads TGCAGTGCTAGTAGGGGGCAGGGGGCCTACGAGCAGTACTTC. Translated: CSASRGQGAYEQYF.

V gene TRBV6-1 combines with J gene TRBJ1-1; 7 nucleotides match TRBD1. V was pared by 1 base and J by 5 bases, with 7 bases of the junction left unmatched. This CDR3 has 15 amino acids. Germline V CDR1 and CDR2: MNHNS, SASEGT. CDR3 protein: CASSEERGRETEAFF. CDR3 nucleotides: TGTGCCAGCAGTGAAGAAAGGGGGCGCGAAACTGAAGCTTTCTTT.

The CDR3 DNA follows: TGTGCCAGCAGCCCCGGGGGGCGAGGAGATACGCAGTATTTT. Amino acids: CASSPGGRGDTQYF. The chain has TRBV11-1 and TRBJ2-3; D perhaps matches TRBD2 (7 bases). The V gene lost 5 bases and the J gene lost 5 bases, with 14 bases spanning the gap. The CDR3 totals 14 residues. Germline CDR1 is SGHAT and CDR2 is FQDESV (reference sequence).

CDR3 sequence: CASSLTGGSTEAFF. In DNA, the CDR3 is TGTGCCAGCAGTTTGACAGGGGGCAGCACTGAAGCTTTCTTT. The genes are TRBV6-5 and TRBJ1-1, with 10 nucleotides matching TRBD1. The V segment lost 4 bases and the J segment 4 bases; nucleotides outside the gene matches: 3. Germline assignment: CDR1 MNHEY and CDR2 SVGAGI. The CDR3 runs 14 residues.

The chain couples TRBV12-5 to TRBJ2-7; tentative D call: TRBD2 (7 bases). Germline V CDR1 and CDR2: LGHNT, FRNRAP. This CDR3 is built from 18 residues. Trimming stripped 0 bases from V and 0 bases from J, with 18 bases between. The CDR3 spells CASGLVRIAGAHSYEQYF. DNA of the CDR3: TGTGCTAGTGGTTTGGTACGTATCGCGGGGGCCCACTCCTACGAGCAGTACTTC.

Notes on this clone: The same CDR3 is also encoded by other DNA sequences in this sample. This sequence joins TRBV7-2 and TRBJ2-7, with 7 bases aligning to TRBD1. V lost 4 bases, J lost 6 bases, and 3 bases stayed unmatched. Germline V gives CDR1 SGHTA, CDR2 FQGNSA. The CDR3 extends over 12 amino acids. The CDR3 DNA is TGTGCCAGCAGCTCACAGGGGACCGAGCAGTACTTC. Translation: CASSSQGTEQYF.

The chain uses TRBV7-6 and TRBJ2-5; 9 bases line up with TRBD2. The CDR3 is 15 residues long. Germline V gene sequence: CDR1 SGHVS, CDR2 FNYEAQ. The trim removed 3 bases at V and 5 bases at J, leaving 7 bases unmatched. Here the CDR3 reads CASSFGGGAYETQYF. CDR3 nucleotide sequence: TGTGCCAGCAGCTTCGGCGGGGGGGCCTACGAGACCCAGTACTTC.

V usage is TRBV30 and J usage is TRBJ1-1, with D hard to call. Trimming shortened V by 0 bases and J by 5 bases, and 13 bases separated the two germline ends. CDR1 and CDR2 (germline): GTSNPN, SVGIG (reference sequence). CDR3 length: 14 residues. This chain's CDR3 is CAWSVLTSGTEAFF. DNA of the CDR3: TGTGCCTGGAGTGTACTAACCTCGGGTACTGAAGCTTTCTTT.